A single sample gave rise to the 32 T cell receptor beta chains below, sequenced in a study of T-cell memory formation after mild COVID-19. Using its own MiXCR run on the 5' RACE reads, TCRdb lists one record per CDR3 protein. The sample shows approximately 490,000 distinct CDR3 sequences, around 21% of them seen only once. The specimen sequenced was PBMCs or a T cell subset sorted from them (not recorded which). The receptors originated from an adult woman who had mild COVID-19 (a few samples of this study predate the infection). Cell type and time point are not known.

The CDR3 sequence is CSAIRANQETQYF. The CDR3 nucleotides are TGCAGTGCCATTAGGGCTAACCAAGAGACCCAGTACTTC. This chain joins TRBV20-1 and TRBJ2-5, with no clear D. The germline V gene has CDR1 DFQATT and CDR2 SNEGSKA (reference sequence). This CDR3 region has 13 residues. The V end was cut by 6 bases, the J end by 0 bases, with 11 bases between.

The chain links TRBV19 to TRBJ2-1; 7 nucleotides match TRBD1. The V segment lost 8 bases and the J segment 3 bases; nucleotides outside the gene matches: 4. The V gene's germline CDR1 is LNHDA and CDR2 SQIVND (reference sequence). CDR3 size: 13 residues. As DNA, the CDR3 is TGTGCCAGTTACGACAGGGACTACAATGAGCAGTTCTTC. Its protein product is CASYDRDYNEQFF.

The chain joins TRBV11-2 to TRBJ2-6, with 15 bases that match TRBD2. This CDR3 has 21 residues. Germline V gives CDR1 SGHAT, CDR2 FQNNGV. V shed 6 bases, J shed 0 bases, and the junction held 12 bases outside the gene matches. CDR3 residues: CASSHRGTSGRSVSGANVLTF. For the CDR3, the DNA is TGTGCCAGCAGTCACCGGGGGACTAGCGGGAGGTCGGTCTCTGGGGCCAACGTCCTGACTTTC.

This chain links TRBV27 with TRBJ2-3, with TRBD1 matching over 7 bases. Germline V gene data show CDR1 as MNHEY and CDR2 as SMNVEV (reference sequence). CDR3 length: 18 residues. Trimming removed 2 bases from V and 0 bases from J; junction bases left unmatched: 11. The CDR3: CASSLLGRGSPSTDTQYF. CDR3 sequence (DNA): TGTGCCAGCAGTTTACTAGGCAGGGGGTCCCCCAGCACAGATACGCAGTATTTT.

The chain carries TRBV20-1 and TRBJ1-1; D is unresolved. The germline V gene has CDR1 DFQATT and CDR2 SNEGSKA (reference sequence). This CDR3 has 14 residues. V lost 6 bases and J 0 bases, leaving 14 bases between the germline ends. The CDR3 is CSASPGNMNTEAFF. CDR3 bases: TGCAGTGCCAGCCCGGGAAACATGAACACTGAAGCTTTCTTT.

In its sample, this clonotype was seen a few times. V is TRBV12-3 or TRBV12-4 and J is TRBJ1-5; 9 nucleotides line up with TRBD1. The J segment lost 4 bases and the V segment lost 5 bases, leaving 6 bases of the junction unmatched. This CDR3 has 15 amino acids. CDR3 DNA: TGTGCCAGCAGTGCCGGACAGGGGAGGAATCAGCCCCAGCATTTT. Residues: CASSAGQGRNQPQHF.

The sample holds a few counts of this clonotype. V gene TRBV4-1 combines with J gene TRBJ1-4; TRBD1 aligns across 7 bases. The CDR3 length is 15 residues. Losses at the gene ends were 0 bases for V and 10 bases for J; bases not matched to a gene: 8. The V gene's germline CDR1 is MGHRA and CDR2 YSYEKL. The CDR3 loop is CASSQDQGTVSKLFF. The CDR3 DNA follows: TGCGCCAGCAGCCAAGATCAGGGGACAGTTTCAAAACTGTTTTTT.

The rearrangement uses TRBV7-9 and TRBJ2-2; TRBD2 aligns across 8 bases. The CDR3 spans 19 residues. CDR1 SEHNR and CDR2 FQNEAQ come from the germline V gene (reference sequence). V was clipped by 1 base and J by 2 bases; unmatched bases: 12. CDR3 bases: TGTGCCAGCAGCTTAGGGGCCAGCGGGAGTCCTTATAACACCGGGGAGCTGTTTTTT. Protein: CASSLGASGSPYNTGELFF.

This chain connects TRBV7-9 to TRBJ2-1, with 14 bases lining up with TRBD2. Trimming at V came to 2 bases and at J to 6 bases, leaving 12 bases not matched to a gene. Germline assignment: CDR1 SEHNR and CDR2 FQNEAQ (reference sequence). This CDR3 has 19 amino acids. CDR3 sequence reads: CASSLPSLGLAGVGNEQFF. The DNA for the CDR3 is TGTGCCAGCAGCTTACCCTCGTTGGGACTAGCGGGAGTCGGCAATGAGCAGTTCTTC.

The chain is built from TRBV7-8 and TRBJ1-2; no firm D call. This CDR3 has 13 amino acids. The ends were cut back, 5 bases at V and 5 bases at J, with 12 bases in the middle. Germline V gene sequence: CDR1 SGHVS, CDR2 FQNEAQ. The CDR3 spells CASSPERDYGYTF. CDR3 sequence (DNA): TGTGCCAGCAGCCCCGAAAGGGATTATGGCTACACCTTC.

The CDR3 DNA follows: TGTGCCAGCAGCCCCCGTTTCCGTCATACCTACAATGAGCAGTTCTTC. Its protein is CASSPRFRHTYNEQFF. The V call is TRBV5-6, the J call TRBJ2-1; D not certain. CDR3 size: 16 residues. Per germline, CDR1 SGHDT and CDR2 YYEEEE. V gave up 4 bases and J gave up 2 bases, with 16 bases separating them.

The chain links TRBV7-6 to TRBJ2-7; D might be TRBD2 (6 bases). The CDR3 sequence is 15 residues long. Between the trimmed V and J ends, which lost 5 bases and 3 bases, there was a span of 17 bases. Germline values: CDR1 SGHVS, CDR2 FNYEAQ. CDR3 in amino acids: CASSTGLPVNYEQYF. CDR3 coding DNA: TGTGCCAGCAGCACCGGACTACCGGTGAACTACGAGCAGTACTTC. Full variable domain (outside the CDR3, taken from reference TRBV7-6 and TRBJ2-7): GAGVSQSPRYKVTKRGQDVALRCDPISGHVSLYWYRQALGQGPEFLTYFNYEAQQDKSGLPNDRFSAERPEGSISTLTIQRTEQRDSAMYRCASSTGLPVNYEQYFGPGTRLTVT.

The rearrangement joins TRBV5-6 to TRBJ2-3; maybe TRBD1 (5 bases). Between the trimmed V and J ends, which lost 0 bases and 1 base, there was a span of 12 bases. Germline V lookup: CDR1 SGHDT, CDR2 YYEEEE. CDR3 length: 16 amino acids. CDR3 bases: TGTGCCAGCAGCTTGGAACCGGCCAGGGGCACAGATACGCAGTATTTT. Protein sequence: CASSLEPARGTDTQYF.

This clonotype was detected many times. The genes are TRBV5-4 and TRBJ2-5; D gene unclear. This CDR3 spans 15 amino acids. CDR1 and CDR2 from the germline V gene are SGHNT and YYREEE (reference sequence). V lost 5 bases, J lost 1 base, and 15 bases lay in between. The CDR3 spells CASRDVSRSQETQYF. The CDR3 nucleotides are TGTGCCAGCAGGGACGTCTCACGTTCCCAAGAGACCCAGTACTTC.

This clonotype was detected a few times. The V call is TRBV11-2, the J call TRBJ2-1; 10 bases match TRBD2. Germline V gene lookup returns CDR1 SGHAT and CDR2 FQNNGV. This CDR3 region has 18 residues. Germline trimming cut 4 bases from V and 3 bases from J; bases unmatched to any gene: 12. The CDR3 loop reads CASSSPWTGTSDYNEQFF. The DNA for the CDR3 is TGTGCCAGCAGCTCCCCTTGGACTGGGACTAGCGACTACAATGAGCAGTTCTTC.

Written as DNA, the CDR3 is TGCAGCGTTGCTCGGACAGGGATCGGGCCCCAGCATTTT. Protein sequence: CSVARTGIGPQHF. The chain combines TRBV29-1 with TRBJ1-5, with TRBD1 matching over 8 bases. Trimming took 4 bases from V and 9 from J; bases not matched to a gene: 8. Germline CDR1 is SQVTM and CDR2 is ANQGSEA. CDR3 length: 13 residues.

This clonotype was recorded once. The chain couples TRBV13 to TRBJ1-3; 7 bases are shared with TRBD1. Trimming cost V 0 bases and J 3 bases; bases outside gene matches: 2. This CDR3 has 15 amino acids. Germline V CDR1 and CDR2: PRHDT, FYEKMQ (reference sequence). The CDR3 region is CASSLGQGFGNTIYF. The DNA of the CDR3 is TGTGCCAGCAGCTTAGGACAGGGGTTTGGAAACACCATATATTTT.

This sequence joins TRBV5-4 and TRBJ2-3; TRBD2 is a possible D gene (5 bases). The length of the CDR3 is 16 residues. Deletions cut 0 bases from V and 1 base from J, with 12 bases between. Germline V gene data show CDR1 as SGHNT and CDR2 as YYREEE (reference sequence). This CDR3 is CASSLAVRGGTDTQYF. The CDR3 DNA sequence: TGTGCCAGCAGCTTGGCGGTTCGGGGAGGCACAGATACGCAGTATTTT.

This clonotype was counted a few times. V usage is TRBV7-9 and J usage is TRBJ1-5, with TRBD1 as a possible D gene (6 bases). The CDR3 runs 15 residues. Trimming left V 5 bases short and J 0 bases short, with 11 bases between. Germline V CDR1 and CDR2: SEHNR, FQNEAQ (reference sequence). The CDR3 nucleotides read TGTGCCAGCAGCACCGGGACACATAGCAATCAGCCCCAGCATTTT. It codes for CASSTGTHSNQPQHF. Looking up the rest from reference TRBV7-9 and TRBJ1-5 gives the full variable domain: DTGVSQNPRHKITKRGQNVTFRCDPISEHNRLYWYRQTLGQGPEFLTYFQNEAQLEKSRLLSDRFSAERPKGSFSTLEIQRTEQGDSAMYLCASSTGTHSNQPQHFGDGTRLSIL.

The chain is built from TRBV12-3 or TRBV12-4 and TRBJ2-1; 8 bases are shared with TRBD2. The CDR3 has 18 amino acids. Trimming cost V 0 bases and J 7 bases; bases outside gene matches: 14. This CDR3 reads CASSLARGAPRVPNEQFF. DNA of the CDR3: TGTGCCAGCAGTTTAGCGCGGGGGGCTCCTCGGGTGCCAAATGAGCAGTTCTTC.

CDR3 coding DNA: TGTGCCAGCAGTTATGATCCCTTTGGGGGATCCCACCAAGAGACCCAGTACTTC. Translation: CASSYDPFGGSHQETQYF. The V and J genes are TRBV6-2 or TRBV6-3 and TRBJ2-5; D is tentatively TRBD1 or TRBD2 (5 bases each). The germline gives CDR1 MNHEY, CDR2 SVGEGT. This CDR3 is 18 amino acids long. V was trimmed by 3 bases and J by 0 bases, leaving 20 bases between them.

The chain has TRBV2 and TRBJ1-1; weak D call: TRBD1 (5 bases). Germline V CDR1 and CDR2: SNHLY, FYNNEI. CDR3 length equals 16 residues. Trimming removed 4 bases at V and 0 bases at J, with 15 bases between. The CDR3 nucleotides are TGTGCCAGCAGTGGAGGCGGGACCTCCATGAACACTGAAGCTTTCTTT. Protein sequence: CASSGGGTSMNTEAFF.

This chain links TRBV7-2 with TRBJ2-3; 8 bases fit TRBD2. J lost 2 bases, V lost 3 bases, and 13 bases had no gene match. The CDR3 spans 18 residues. Germline V CDR1 and CDR2: SGHTA, FQGNSA. CDR3 bases: TGTGCCAGCAGCTTTTCCCAACTAGCGGAGACGTACACAGATACGCAGTATTTT. Encoded protein: CASSFSQLAETYTDTQYF.

This chain joins TRBV19 and TRBJ2-7, with a possible D match to TRBD1 (7 bases). The CDR3 covers 14 residues. Trimming shortened V by 7 bases and J by 2 bases, and 15 bases separated the two germline ends. Germline V lookup: CDR1 LNHDA, CDR2 SQIVND (reference sequence). In nucleotides, the CDR3 is TGTGCCAGTAAGGGACTCGGGACAGCCTACGAGCAGTACTTC. Amino acid sequence: CASKGLGTAYEQYF.

This clonotype was counted a few times. The V and J genes are TRBV7-8 and TRBJ2-7, with 13 bases aligning to TRBD2. Unmatched junction bases numbered 4, after V lost 1 base and J lost 1 base. CDR1 and CDR2 (germline): SGHVS, FQNEAQ. The CDR3 totals 17 residues. The CDR3 DNA reads TGTGCCAGCAGCTTAGTCGGACTAGCGGGAGCGTCCTACGAGCAGTACTTC. Protein sequence: CASSLVGLAGASYEQYF.

V gene TRBV27 combines with J gene TRBJ1-3; D is unresolved. V was trimmed by 5 bases and J by 3 bases, leaving 8 bases between them. The CDR3 spans 13 residues. In germline, CDR1 is MNHEY, CDR2 SMNVEV (reference sequence). As DNA, the CDR3 is TGTGCCAGCAGTCCTTCGGGTGGAAACACCATATATTTT. Its protein is CASSPSGGNTIYF.

V and J are TRBV19 and TRBJ2-7, with D perhaps TRBD2 (5 bases). Per the germline V gene, CDR1 is LNHDA and CDR2 is SQIVND (reference sequence). The CDR3 extends over 15 amino acids. Trimming pared 1 base from V and 3 bases from J, leaving 13 bases between. The CDR3 is CASSIVEGRRYEQYF. The CDR3 region has the DNA TGTGCCAGTAGTATAGTTGAGGGTCGACGCTACGAGCAGTACTTC.

In its sample, this clonotype was seen a few times. This chain links TRBV29-1 with TRBJ2-3; D unresolved. The germline CDR1 and CDR2 sequences are SQVTM and ANQGSEA. The CDR3 runs 10 residues. V was clipped by 7 bases and J by 2 bases, with 4 bases between them. CDR3 region: CSAYTDTQYF. The CDR3 DNA reads as TGCAGCGCCTACACAGATACGCAGTATTTT.

The sample holds a few counts of this clonotype. This chain uses TRBV30 with TRBJ2-7; 10 positions agree with TRBD1. The CDR3 spans 15 residues. Germline V gene lookup returns CDR1 GTSNPN and CDR2 SVGIG (reference sequence). V lost 4 bases, J lost 6 bases, and 12 bases stayed unmatched. DNA of the CDR3: TGTGCCTGGAACACAGCCGGGACAGGGGCGGCCGAGCAGTACTTC. Its translation: CAWNTAGTGAAEQYF.

V is TRBV4-1 and J is TRBJ1-3; a possible D gene is TRBD1 (5 bases). Germline assignment: CDR1 MGHRA and CDR2 YSYEKL. V lost 0 bases, J lost 2 bases, and 14 bases lay in between. This CDR3 is built from 17 residues. CDR3 sequence (DNA): TGCGCCAGCAGCCAAGAAGGCACGACGGACACTGGAAACACCATATATTTT. Residues: CASSQEGTTDTGNTIYF.

The sample holds a few counts of this clonotype. V is TRBV9 and J is TRBJ1-1, with a possible D match to TRBD1 (6 bases). Germline V gives CDR1 SGDLS, CDR2 YYNGEE. Trimming shortened V by 3 bases and J by 5 bases, and 11 bases separated the two germline ends. The CDR3 totals 13 residues. The CDR3 is CASSAWTETEAFF. CDR3 sequence (DNA): TGTGCCAGCAGCGCTTGGACAGAAACTGAAGCTTTCTTT.

The V gene is TRBV3-1, the J gene TRBJ1-2; 12 positions agree with TRBD1. From germline, CDR1 is LGHDT and CDR2 YNNKEL (reference sequence). The trim removed 4 bases at V and 8 bases at J, leaving 11 bases unmatched. This CDR3 region has 16 residues. The CDR3 bases are TGTGCCAGCAGCCTAAAACCGGGACAGGGGGCGCGGGGCTACACCTTC. As protein: CASSLKPGQGARGYTF.